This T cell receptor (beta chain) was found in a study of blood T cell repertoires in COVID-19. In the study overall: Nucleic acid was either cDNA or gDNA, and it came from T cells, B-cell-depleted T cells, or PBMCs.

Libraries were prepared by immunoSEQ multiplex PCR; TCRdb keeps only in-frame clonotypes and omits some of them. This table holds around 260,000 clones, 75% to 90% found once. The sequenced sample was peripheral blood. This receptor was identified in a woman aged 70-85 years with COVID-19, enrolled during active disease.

The DNA for the CDR3 is TGTGCCAGCAGGCTTACTAGGAGAGGTGATGCTTTCTTT. Its translation: CASRLTRRGDAFF. The genes are TRBV14 and TRBJ1-1; D is uncertain. Germline V lookup: CDR1 SGHDN, CDR2 FVKESK. The ends were cut back, 6 bases at V and 11 bases at J, with 19 bases in the middle. The CDR3 spans 13 residues.